This TCR beta chain derives from a study of T cell responses to AZD1222 COVID-19 vaccine. The study's findings and limits: Spike-specific TCR breadth and depth rose after two AZD1222 doses. Within unmutated variant regions lay the reported targets of nearly half of spike-specific TCRs. The sample set comprised mostly white British donors with more females, and clonal diversity was possibly underestimated. Baseline antibody screening turned up just a handful of seropositive AZD1222 recipients.

In regard to this clone: As yet, its antigen is unknown.

The table came from immunoSEQ multiplex PCR; TCRdb's copy has only in-frame clones and leaves some out. The sample holds fewer than 150,000 clones, roughly 92% seen once. V was trimmed by 5 bases and J by 2 bases, leaving 13 bases between them. Germline CDR1 KGHSH, CDR2 LQKENI. The CDR3 is 15 amino acids. This receptor was taken from an adult who received the AZD1222 COVID-19 vaccine. The specimen comprised peripheral blood, sampled 28 days after the second AZD1222 dose. The rearrangement links TRBV18 to TRBJ2-1; D might be TRBD1 (7 bases). In nucleotides, the CDR3 is TGTGCCAGCTCAACTCAGGGGGGCACCTACAATGAGCAGTTCTTC. It yields the protein CASSTQGGTYNEQFF.